The 5 T cell receptor beta chains below all came from one sample that was sequenced in a study of blood T cell repertoires in COVID-19. Clones were sequenced by immunoSEQ multiplex PCR, and TCRdb holds only the in-frame ones, with some missing. The table shows 370,000 or so clones, with about 89% occurring only once. Sequencing was carried out using PBMCs or T cells enriched from blood (not recorded which). Receptor source: a man in his thirties or forties who had recovered from COVID-19.

This clone was detected only a few times. V is TRBV7-2 and J is TRBJ1-1, with TRBD1 matching 9 bases. Germline V gene lookup returns CDR1 SGHTA and CDR2 FQGNSA. The CDR3 consists of 15 residues. V trimming: 1 base; J trimming: 5 bases; junction bases outside the gene matches: 5. In DNA form, the CDR3 reads TGTGCCAGCAGCTTAGTAGACAGGGGGTTAACTGAAGCTTTCTTT. Its translation: CASSLVDRGLTEAFF.

This clone has only a few counts. This chain links TRBV9 with TRBJ2-1; D is ambiguous. The V and J ends lost 4 bases and 6 bases respectively, with 17 bases between them. There are 15 residues in the CDR3. CDR1 and CDR2 from the germline V gene are SGDLS and YYNGEE. The CDR3 DNA reads TGTGCCAGCAGCCCCCACCACACAGACCGCAATGAGCAGTTCTTC. This encodes CASSPHHTDRNEQFF.

The chain couples TRBV2 to TRBJ1-1; TRBD1 might be the D (5 bases). V was cut by 7 bases and J by 6 bases, with 15 bases left in between. The CDR3 length is 13 residues. Germline CDR1 SNHLY, CDR2 FYNNEI. CDR3 loop: CASTEAGRAEAFF. The DNA for the CDR3 is TGTGCCAGCACAGAGGCAGGGAGGGCTGAAGCTTTCTTT. Supplemented by reference TRBV2 and TRBJ1-1, the full variable domain reads EPEVTQTPSHQVTQMGQEVILRCVPISNHLYFYWYRQILGQKVEFLVSFYNNEISEKSEIFDDQFSVERPDGSNFTLKIRSTKLEDSAMYFCASTEAGRAEAFFGQGTRLTVV.

The V gene is TRBV7-2, the J gene TRBJ1-3, with D maybe TRBD1 (6 bases). V lost 0 bases and J lost 4, with 16 bases in between. CDR1 and CDR2 (germline): SGHTA, FQGNSA. The CDR3 sequence is 17 residues long. In DNA form, the CDR3 reads TGTGCCAGCAGCTTAGCGGCTTTAACAGGACAGGGAAACACCATATATTTT. It specifies CASSLAALTGQGNTIYF.

The J gene is TRBJ2-7, the V gene TRBV7-9; 8 bases are shared with TRBD1. The V and J ends lost 5 bases and 3 bases, in that order; junction bases with no gene match: 9. This CDR3 has 15 amino acids. Germline V gene sequence: CDR1 SEHNR, CDR2 FQNEAQ (reference sequence). The CDR3 protein is CASSLEPGQGYEQYF. The CDR3 DNA follows: TGTGCCAGCAGCCTCGAGCCCGGACAGGGCTACGAGCAGTACTTC.